These T cell receptor beta chains were read from a single sample in a study of blood T cell repertoires in COVID-19. The assay was immunoSEQ multiplex PCR, and TCRdb's table has in-frame clones only and misses some. This table holds approximately 270,000 clones, around 83% found once. Source material: peripheral blood. The receptors were sampled from a man at least 80 years old with acute or convalescent COVID-19. The CDR3 runs from the conserved cysteine through the conserved F or W. The D gene is left open where the match is weak. Some rows have no size entry. The others give once, few or many, or a class for an expanded clone.

v_gene: TRBV7-9; j_gene: TRBJ1-1; d_gene: NA; abundance: NA; CDR3aa: CASSGGNTEAFF; CDR3nt: TGTGCCAGCAGCGGCGGGAACACTGAAGCTTTCTTT
v_gene: TRBV25-1; j_gene: TRBJ2-3; d_gene: NA; abundance: NA; CDR3aa: CASSEYERASTDTQYF; CDR3nt: TGTGCCAGCAGTGAATATGAGCGAGCTAGCACAGATACGCAGTATTTT
v_gene: TRBV30; j_gene: TRBJ1-2; d_gene: TRBD1; abundance: NA; CDR3aa: CAWSASSGGSYGYTF; CDR3nt: TGTGCCTGGAGCGCCTCATCAGGGGGCAGCTATGGCTACACCTTC
v_gene: TRBV7-2; j_gene: TRBJ1-5; d_gene: NA; abundance: NA; CDR3aa: CASSPNLGSNQPQHF; CDR3nt: TGTGCCAGCAGCCCGAATCTAGGAAGCAATCAGCCCCAGCATTTT
v_gene: TRBV30; j_gene: TRBJ1-1; d_gene: NA; abundance: NA; CDR3aa: CAWVLGRGQTEAFF; CDR3nt: TGTGCCTGGGTCCTTGGCAGGGGTCAGACTGAAGCTTTCTTT
v_gene: TRBV7-2; j_gene: TRBJ2-3; d_gene: NA; abundance: NA; CDR3aa: CASRYRVRVTDTQYF; CDR3nt: TGTGCCAGCAGATACAGGGTCCGGGTCACAGATACGCAGTATTTT
v_gene: TRBV10-1; j_gene: TRBJ2-3; d_gene: TRBD1; abundance: NA; CDR3aa: CAIQDRYTQYF; CDR3nt: TGCGCCATCCAGGACAGGTATACGCAGTATTTT
v_gene: TRBV5-1; j_gene: TRBJ2-3; d_gene: TRBD2; abundance: NA; CDR3aa: CASSSGSREYTQYF; CDR3nt: TGCGCCAGCAGCTCGGGGTCGCGGGAGTATACGCAGTATTTT
v_gene: TRBV20-1; j_gene: TRBJ2-7; d_gene: TRBD1; abundance: NA; CDR3aa: CSASPGQGARYEQYF; CDR3nt: TGCAGTGCTAGTCCGGGACAGGGGGCAAGGTACGAGCAGTACTTC
v_gene: TRBV30; j_gene: TRBJ2-1; d_gene: TRBD2; abundance: NA; CDR3aa: CALRGGENSYNEQFF; CDR3nt: TGTGCCTTAAGGGGAGGGGAGAACTCCTACAATGAGCAGTTCTTC
v_gene: TRBV20-1; j_gene: TRBJ1-1; d_gene: NA; abundance: NA; CDR3aa: CSASPATTNTEAFF; CDR3nt: TGCAGTGCTAGTCCCGCGACAACGAACACTGAAGCTTTCTTT
v_gene: TRBV5-1; j_gene: TRBJ1-5; d_gene: NA; abundance: NA; CDR3aa: CASSLVPDQPQHF; CDR3nt: TGCGCCAGCAGCTTGGTTCCGGATCAGCCCCAGCATTTT
v_gene: TRBV23-1; j_gene: TRBJ2-1; d_gene: TRBD1; abundance: many; CDR3aa: CASVHRGRPFPGPTGTNEQFF; CDR3nt: TGCGCCAGCGTACACAGGGGGCGACCTTTTCCGGGACCCACGGGCACCAATGAGCAGTTCTTC